This T cell receptor beta chain was sequenced for a study of graft-versus-host responses after intestinal transplantation. Study in general: Anti-thymocyte globulin induction, then tacrolimus and steroids for two to four years, went to all recipients. Notes on the study in general: Elevated graft-versus-host to host-versus-graft clonal ratios in allografts were recorded for patients with graft-donor T cell macrochimerism. The authors found GvH clones in recipient marrow, some appearing first in ileum or blood.

The CDR3 covers 14 residues. Unmatched junction bases numbered 0, after V lost 6 bases and J lost 4 bases. Germline V gene data show CDR1 as MNHEY and CDR2 as SMNVEV (reference sequence). With regard to this clone: As yet, its antigen is unknown.

Some clones are missing from TCRdb's copy, which holds only in-frame ones; the method was immunoSEQ multiplex PCR. The sample includes around 100,000 clones, about 88% of them seen just once. The source was unstimulated CD4+ T cells sorted from spleen or lymph node cells, collected before transplant. The chain combines TRBV27 with TRBJ2-1, with 13 bases matching TRBD2. This sequence was found in a human donor who was the organ donor for an intestinal transplant. CDR3 bases: TGTGCCAGCAGGGGACTAGCGGGATACAATGAGCAGTTCTTC. Translation gives CASRGLAGYNEQFF.